This TCR beta chain was recorded in a study of T cell responses to AZD1222 COVID-19 vaccine. Study outcomes and limitations: Elevations in Spike-specific TCR breadth and depth followed administration of two AZD1222 doses. With dominance at 160-218 and 743-854, vaccine-associated CD4 TCRs spanned spike. Only a handful of individuals given AZD1222 were seropositive at baseline.

V lost 3 bases to trimming and J lost 0 bases, with 10 bases between them. CDR3 length: 15 amino acids. Germline CDR1 is LNHNV and CDR2 is YYDKDF (reference sequence). Here immunoSEQ multiplex PCR was the method, and the copy in TCRdb shows in-frame clones only, minus some. The table has some 110,000 clones, more than 70% seen once; the top ten hold 17%. In the case of this clone: Its matching antigen is unknown.

Whether given at about 4 or about 12 weeks, second doses were pooled. This sequence joins TRBV15 and TRBJ2-3; D might be TRBD1 (6 bases). The source was peripheral blood, collected 28 days after the second AZD1222 dose. The source of this sequence is an adult who received the AZD1222 COVID-19 vaccine. The CDR3 region has the DNA TGTGCCACCAGCAGTATACAGGGAAGCACAGATACGCAGTATTTT. This sequence encodes CATSSIQGSTDTQYF.